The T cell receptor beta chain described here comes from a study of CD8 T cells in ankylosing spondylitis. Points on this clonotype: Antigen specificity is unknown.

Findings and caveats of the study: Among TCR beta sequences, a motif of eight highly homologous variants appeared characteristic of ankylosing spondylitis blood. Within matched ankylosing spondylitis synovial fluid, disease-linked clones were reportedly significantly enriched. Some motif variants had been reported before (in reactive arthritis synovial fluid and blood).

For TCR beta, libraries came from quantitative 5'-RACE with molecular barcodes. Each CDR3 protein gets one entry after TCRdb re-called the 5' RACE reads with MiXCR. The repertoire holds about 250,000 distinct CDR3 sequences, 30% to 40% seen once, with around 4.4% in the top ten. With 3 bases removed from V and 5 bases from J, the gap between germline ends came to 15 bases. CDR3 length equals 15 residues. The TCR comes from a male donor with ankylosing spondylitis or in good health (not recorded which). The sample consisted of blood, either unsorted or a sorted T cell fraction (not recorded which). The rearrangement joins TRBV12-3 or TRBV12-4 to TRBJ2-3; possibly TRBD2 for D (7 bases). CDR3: CASSFWGGAEDTQYF. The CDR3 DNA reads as TGTGCCAGCAGTTTTTGGGGGGGGGCCGAAGATACGCAGTATTTT.